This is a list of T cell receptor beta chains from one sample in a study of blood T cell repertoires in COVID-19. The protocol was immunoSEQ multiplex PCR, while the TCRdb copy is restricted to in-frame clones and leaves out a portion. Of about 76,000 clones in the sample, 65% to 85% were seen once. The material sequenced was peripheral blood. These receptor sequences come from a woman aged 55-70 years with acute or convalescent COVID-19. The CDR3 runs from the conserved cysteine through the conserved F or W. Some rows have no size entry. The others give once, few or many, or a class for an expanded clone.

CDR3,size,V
CASRNQGGTEAFF,NA,TRBV6-5
CASSSGGTQYF,NA,TRBV7-2
CASSLDAANEQFF,NA,TRBV7-9
CASSPGEGLKTEAFF,medium-sized,TRBV18
CASSPTGQGAGYTF,NA,TRBV11-2
CATSEAGQGSDTQYF,NA,TRBV24-1
CASSLGTAQETQYF,NA,TRBV11-2
CASSRLAGGANEQFF,NA,TRBV19
CAWSGSKNYGYTF,NA,TRBV30
CASNTIAGQGGDNEQFF,NA,TRBV7-9
CASSQDRGKTDTQYF,few,TRBV7-2
CASSQEQVMNTEAFF,NA,TRBV4-3
CASSLTGGAGNTIYF,NA,TRBV7-6
CASSLNRDTEAFF,NA,TRBV7-3
CASSGDRAYNSPLHF,NA,TRBV7-9
CAWTRTVSPLHF,few,TRBV30
CASSFIPTAGNTIYF,NA,TRBV27
CASSIPRARGHGYTF,NA,TRBV19
CASTRSNQPQHF,NA,TRBV2
CSVVGLAGYEQYF,NA,TRBV29-1
CASSRFLAGGTYEQYF,NA,TRBV5-4
CASSEPPPGQGVPVSYEQYF,NA,TRBV6-1
CAWSTFGGGRSNEKLFF,NA,TRBV30
CAWSVGSRIYTEAFF,NA,TRBV30
CASSSPWVRQNTEAFF,NA,TRBV11-2
CASSQELAGGQVQETQYF,once,TRBV4-2
CASSKTGASYGYTF,NA,TRBV5-4
CASSLPGGATDTQYF,NA,TRBV19
CATSDPSTSVTDTQYF,NA,TRBV24-1
CSVHRGPNTEAFF,NA,TRBV29-1
CASSLGGRDTQYF,NA,TRBV7-2
CASSPDRGLQETQYF,NA,TRBV5-4
CSASLAGGNTQYF,NA,TRBV20-1
CASSYPKRQGDETQYF,NA,TRBV6-6
CASTFTGSSNYGYTF,NA,TRBV28
CAWSDPRQGSAANYGYTF,many,TRBV30
CASSQGGTGLNTEAFF,NA,TRBV4-1
CASSETTDYGYTF,once,TRBV25-1
CARGGGARNQPQHF,NA,TRBV9